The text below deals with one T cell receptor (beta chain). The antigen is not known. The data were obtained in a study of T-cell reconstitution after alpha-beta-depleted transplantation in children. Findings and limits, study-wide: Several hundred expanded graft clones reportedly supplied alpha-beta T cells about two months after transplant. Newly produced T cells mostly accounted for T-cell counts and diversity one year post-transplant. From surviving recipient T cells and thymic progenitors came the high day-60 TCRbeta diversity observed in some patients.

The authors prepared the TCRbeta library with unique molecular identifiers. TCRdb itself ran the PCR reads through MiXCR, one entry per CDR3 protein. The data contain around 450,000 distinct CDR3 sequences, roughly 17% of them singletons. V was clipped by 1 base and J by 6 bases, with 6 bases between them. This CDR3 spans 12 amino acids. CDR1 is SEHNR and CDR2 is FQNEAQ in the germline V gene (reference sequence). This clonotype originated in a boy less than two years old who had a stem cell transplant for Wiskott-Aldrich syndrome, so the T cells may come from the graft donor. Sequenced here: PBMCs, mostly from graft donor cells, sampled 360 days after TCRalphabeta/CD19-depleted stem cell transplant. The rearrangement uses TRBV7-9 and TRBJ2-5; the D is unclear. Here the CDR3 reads CASSLGAKTQYF. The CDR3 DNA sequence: TGTGCCAGCAGCTTAGGGGCGAAGACCCAGTACTTC.